The 18 T cell receptor beta chains below all came from one sample that was sequenced in a study of cytomegalovirus exposure and HLA in healthy donors. The PCR was carried out with 60 Vbeta primers and 13 Jbeta primers. The data were produced by immunoSEQ multiplex PCR, yet TCRdb's version contains in-frame clones alone and is incomplete. The sample records roughly 180,000 clones, about four fifths being singletons. The sequenced sample was PBMCs. These receptors came from a girl under 18 in good health and CMV-seropositive.

The chain joins TRBV29-1 to TRBJ1-2; possible D gene TRBD1, 5 bases. The V end lost 6 bases, the J end lost 0 bases, and 11 bases lay between the germline ends. The germline CDR1 and CDR2 sequences are SQVTM and ANQGSEA. This CDR3 has 13 residues. The DNA of the CDR3 is TGCAGCGTCGTTCGGGGGACTAACTATGGCTACACCTTC. It translates to CSVVRGTNYGYTF.

This rearrangement joins TRBV6-4 to TRBJ1-1; 7 positions match TRBD1. CDR3 length equals 16 residues. The V gene's germline CDR1 is MRHNA and CDR2 SNTAGT. Germline trimming cut 2 bases from V and 3 bases from J; bases unmatched to any gene: 9. Written as DNA, the CDR3 is TGTGCCAGCAGTGACAGAGAGGGGGCCGTGGACACTGAAGCTTTCTTT. Protein sequence: CASSDREGAVDTEAFF.

The chain is built from TRBV4-1 and TRBJ1-2; a weak D match, TRBD1 (6 bases). Per germline, CDR1 MGHRA and CDR2 YSYEKL. Trimming shortened V by 5 bases and J by 3 bases, and 22 bases separated the two germline ends. The CDR3 totals 17 residues. In nucleotides, the CDR3 is TGCGCCAGCAGCGAGAGCCCGAACAGGGAAATAGACTATGGCTACACCTTC. This encodes CASSESPNREIDYGYTF.

The chain couples TRBV25-1 to TRBJ2-5, with 10 bases aligning to TRBD2. The germline CDR1 and CDR2 sequences are MGHDK and SYGVNS. This CDR3 is built from 15 residues. Trimming took 2 bases from V and 5 from J; bases not matched to a gene: 5. The CDR3 region has the DNA TGTGCCAGCAGTGAAGGGCTAGCGGGGGTTGAGACCCAGTACTTC. This codes for CASSEGLAGVETQYF.

This clone occurred once. The CDR3 loop is CASSSLDRAYGYTF. CDR3 sequence (DNA): TGTGCCAGCAGCTCTCTAGACAGGGCCTATGGCTACACCTTC. The chain combines TRBV11-3 with TRBJ1-2; 7 bases line up with TRBD1. Per germline, CDR1 SGHNT and CDR2 YENEEA. The junction had 6 bases not matched to a gene; V was cut back by 4 bases and J by 4 bases. This CDR3 has 14 amino acids.

This sequence joins TRBV6-5 and TRBJ1-6, with D uncertain. The germline V gene has CDR1 MNHEY and CDR2 SVGAGI. Deletions cut 0 bases from V and 7 bases from J, with 7 bases between. The CDR3 is 14 amino acids. For the CDR3, the DNA is TGTGCCAGCAGTTACTCAGACGGGAATTCACCCCTCCACTTT. Translated, it gives CASSYSDGNSPLHF.

The chain joins TRBV19 to TRBJ1-5, with 7 bases aligning to TRBD1. The V and J ends lost 3 bases and 9 bases, in that order; junction bases with no gene match: 8. CDR1 is LNHDA and CDR2 is SQIVND in the germline V gene (reference sequence). The CDR3 loop spans 14 amino acids. The CDR3 bases are TGTGCCAGTAGTATGGAACAGGGGAGGCGGCCCCAGCATTTT. Amino acids: CASSMEQGRRPQHF.

CDR3 loop: CASSQDLGQGTGELFF. CDR3 in DNA: TGTGCCAGCAGCCAAGATCTGGGACAAGGCACCGGGGAGCTGTTTTTT. This chain links TRBV4-2 with TRBJ2-2; the D gene is possibly TRBD1 (6 bases). In germline, CDR1 is LGHNA, CDR2 YNFKEQ. Deletions cut 0 bases from V and 4 bases from J, with 12 bases between. CDR3 length: 16 amino acids.

The gene calls are TRBV6-6 and TRBJ1-5; D is perhaps TRBD1 (6 bases). V was trimmed by 5 bases and J by 6 bases, leaving 14 bases between them. Germline CDR1 reads MNHNY; CDR2 reads SVGAGI (reference sequence). This CDR3 is 14 amino acids long. CDR3 protein: CASSTGTSGQPQHF. CDR3 coding DNA: TGTGCCAGCAGTACTGGGACATCCGGTCAGCCCCAGCATTTT.

The gene calls are TRBV27 and TRBJ2-5; 9 positions agree with TRBD1. The CDR3 runs 15 residues. V lost 5 bases and J lost 2; bases outside the gene matches: 6. Germline V gene sequence: CDR1 MNHEY, CDR2 SMNVEV (reference sequence). CDR3 residues: CASSPSTGGQETQYF. For the CDR3, the DNA is TGTGCCAGCAGTCCCTCGACAGGGGGGCAAGAGACCCAGTACTTC.

V and J are TRBV4-3 and TRBJ2-7; D ambiguous. CDR1 and CDR2 (germline): LGHNA, YSLEER. The CDR3 runs 14 residues. The V end was cut by 3 bases, the J end by 2 bases, with 11 bases between. In DNA form, the CDR3 reads TGCGCCAGCAGCCATGGCCTGGTTACCTACGAGCAGTACTTC. Translated: CASSHGLVTYEQYF.

The rearrangement uses TRBV27 and TRBJ1-4; 7 bases fit TRBD1. CDR3 size: 15 residues. V trimming: 8 bases; J trimming: 0 bases; junction bases outside the gene matches: 6. The germline V gene has CDR1 MNHEY and CDR2 SMNVEV (reference sequence). This CDR3 reads CASRGQLATNEKLFF. In DNA, the CDR3 is TGTGCCAGCCGGGGACAGCTTGCAACTAATGAAAAACTGTTTTTT.

This chain connects TRBV9 to TRBJ1-2, with a weak D call TRBD1 (5 bases). Deletions cut 0 bases from V and 2 bases from J, with 11 bases between. The germline V gene encodes CDR1 SGDLS and CDR2 YYNGEE. The CDR3 is 15 amino acids. CDR3 sequence (DNA): TGTGCCAGCAGCGTAGAGGCAGGGATCAACTATGGCTACACCTTC. Its protein is CASSVEAGINYGYTF. The full variable domain, in which reference TRBV9 and TRBJ1-2 provide the parts outside the CDR3, is DSGVTQTPKHLITATGQRVTLRCSPRSGDLSVYWYQQSLDQGLQFLIQYYNGEERAKGNILERFSAQQFPDLHSELNLSSLELGDSALYFCASSVEAGINYGYTFGSGTRLTVV.

This chain joins TRBV2 and TRBJ2-7; D perhaps matches TRBD1 (5 bases). This CDR3 is 14 amino acids long. The V end was cut by 3 bases, the J end by 1 base, with 10 bases between. CDR1 is SNHLY and CDR2 is FYNNEI in the germline V gene. The DNA for the CDR3 is TGTGCCAGCAGTGACGTTAGGACATCCTACGAGCAGTACTTC. Translation gives CASSDVRTSYEQYF.

This chain connects TRBV25-1 to TRBJ2-3; 7 bases are a match to TRBD2. The CDR3 has 15 residues. J lost 5 bases, V lost 0 bases, and 5 bases had no gene match. Germline CDR1 and CDR2: MGHDK and SYGVNS. The CDR3 DNA reads as TGTGCCAGCAGTGAATATAGGTCTAGCGGAGATACGCAGTATTTT. It codes for CASSEYRSSGDTQYF.

This clone was picked up a small number of times. This rearrangement joins TRBV30 to TRBJ1-2; D gene uncertain. Per germline, CDR1 GTSNPN and CDR2 SVGIG (reference sequence). The CDR3 is 14 amino acids. The ends were cut back, 0 bases at V and 8 bases at J, with 16 bases in the middle. This chain's CDR3 is CAWSVNSGFRGYTF. The CDR3, as DNA: TGTGCCTGGAGTGTTAACAGCGGTTTTAGGGGCTACACCTTC.

The chain combines TRBV6-5 with TRBJ2-7; possible D gene TRBD2, 5 bases. V was trimmed by 6 bases and J by 4 bases, leaving 13 bases between them. The CDR3 contains 13 residues. Germline lookup yields CDR1 MNHEY and CDR2 SVGAGI. CDR3 in DNA: TGTGCCAGCAGCCTCGGGGTAGGGTACGAGCAGTACTTC. Protein sequence: CASSLGVGYEQYF.

The rearrangement uses TRBV2 and TRBJ2-7; 11 nucleotides match TRBD2. Germline loops: CDR1 SNHLY, CDR2 FYNNEI. The CDR3 spans 12 residues. Trimming removed 3 bases from V and 10 bases from J; junction bases left unmatched: 2. The CDR3 DNA follows: TGTGCCAGCAGTGAGGGACTAGCGGAACAGTACTTC. Its protein is CASSEGLAEQYF.